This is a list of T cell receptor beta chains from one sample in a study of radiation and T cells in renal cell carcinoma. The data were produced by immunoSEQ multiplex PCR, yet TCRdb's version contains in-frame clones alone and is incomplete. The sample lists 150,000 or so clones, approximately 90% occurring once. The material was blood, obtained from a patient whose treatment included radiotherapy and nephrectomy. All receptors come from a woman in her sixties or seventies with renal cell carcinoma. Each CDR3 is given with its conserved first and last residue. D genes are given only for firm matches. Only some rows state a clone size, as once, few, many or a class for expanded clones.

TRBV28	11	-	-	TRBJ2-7	TGTGCCAGCAGTTTATCAGGGGTAAAGTACTTC	CASSLSGVKYF
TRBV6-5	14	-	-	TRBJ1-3	TGTGCCAGCAGGAGGGGCTCCTCTGGAAACACCATATATTTT	CASRRGSSGNTIYF
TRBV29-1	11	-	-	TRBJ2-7	TGCAGCGCCCGATACGTTGACGAGCAGTACTTC	CSARYVDEQYF
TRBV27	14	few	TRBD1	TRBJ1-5	TGTGCCAGCAGGCGTACAGGGGTAGGACAGCCCCAGCATTTT	CASRRTGVGQPQHF
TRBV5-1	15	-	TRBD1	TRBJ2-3	TGCGCCAGCAGCTTACAGGGGATTTACACAGATACGCAGTATTTT	CASSLQGIYTDTQYF
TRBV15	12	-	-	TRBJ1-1	TGTGCCACCAGCAGAGATGACCGTGAAGCTTTCTTT	CATSRDDREAFF
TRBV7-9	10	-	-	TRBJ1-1	TGTGCCAGCAGCTTTGTAGAAGCTTTCTTT	CASSFVEAFF
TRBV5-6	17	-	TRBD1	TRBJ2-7	TGTGCCAGCAGCTGGGGACAGGGCCTGGAAATCCACTACGAGCAGTACTTC	CASSWGQGLEIHYEQYF
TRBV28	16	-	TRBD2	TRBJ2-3	TGTGCCAGCAGTTCACCGCCCGAGAGCGGGGGGGATACGCAGTATTTT	CASSSPPESGGDTQYF
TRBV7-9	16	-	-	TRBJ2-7	TGTGCCAGCAGCTTAGCCCTCCCGCGCAGCTCCTACGAGCAGTACTTC	CASSLALPRSSYEQYF
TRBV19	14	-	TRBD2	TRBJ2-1	TGTGCCGTGGGCGGGGGGGCCTCATACAATGAGCAGTTCTTC	CAVGGGASYNEQFF
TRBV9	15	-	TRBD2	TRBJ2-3	TGTGCCAGCAGCGTAGGAGCGGGGGGCACAGATACGCAGTATTTT	CASSVGAGGTDTQYF
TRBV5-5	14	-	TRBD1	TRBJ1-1	TGTGCCAGCAGCTTACAGGGGGCAGACACTGAAGCTTTCTTT	CASSLQGADTEAFF
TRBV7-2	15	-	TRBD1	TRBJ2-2	TGTGCCAGCAGCTTTGACAGGGAAAAAACCGGGGAGCTGTTTTTT	CASSFDREKTGELFF
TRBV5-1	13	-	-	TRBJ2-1	TGCGCCAGCAGGCCCAACCCTGGCCATGAGCAGTTCTTC	CASRPNPGHEQFF
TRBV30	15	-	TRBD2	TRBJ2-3	TGTGCCTGGAGTGTTCAGGGTAGCGGGACAGATACGCAGTATTTT	CAWSVQGSGTDTQYF
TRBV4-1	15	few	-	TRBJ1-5	TGCGCCAGCAGCCCATCCTGGGGAGGAAATCAGCCCCAGCATTTT	CASSPSWGGNQPQHF
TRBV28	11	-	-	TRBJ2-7	TGTGCCTCCTATTCCCAATACGAGCAGTACTTC	CASYSQYEQYF
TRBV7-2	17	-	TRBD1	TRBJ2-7	TGTGCCAGCAGCTTAGCGGGAGACAGGGTAGGTCTCTACGAGCAGTACTTC	CASSLAGDRVGLYEQYF
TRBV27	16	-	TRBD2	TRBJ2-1	TGTGCCAGCAGTCGGACTAGCGGGCACTCCTACAATGAGCAGTTCTTC	CASSRTSGHSYNEQFF
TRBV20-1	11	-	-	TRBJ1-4	TGCAGTGGAGATGTTAATGAAAAACTGTTTTTT	CSGDVNEKLFF
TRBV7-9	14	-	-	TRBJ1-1	TGTGCCAGCAGCTTAGCTCAAGTGAACACTGAAGCTTTCTTT	CASSLAQVNTEAFF
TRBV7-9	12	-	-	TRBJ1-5	TGTGCCAGCAGCTTCGGCGATCAGCCCCAGCATTTT	CASSFGDQPQHF
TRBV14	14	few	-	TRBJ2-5	TGTGCCAGCAGCCCCGGGACACCTCAAGAGACCCAGTACTTC	CASSPGTPQETQYF
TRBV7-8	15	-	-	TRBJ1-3	TGTGCCAGCAGCCACAGGGATGACTCTGGAAACACCATATATTTT	CASSHRDDSGNTIYF
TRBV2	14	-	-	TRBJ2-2	TGTGCCAGCAGTGACACAGGGTGGGCTGGGGAGCTGTTTTTT	CASSDTGWAGELFF
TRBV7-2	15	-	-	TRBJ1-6	TGTGCCAGCAGCTTCGGGACCGAGTATAATTCACCCCTCCACTTT	CASSFGTEYNSPLHF
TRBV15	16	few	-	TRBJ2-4	TGTGCCACCAGCATTAGGGACAACGAGGCCAAAAACATTCAGTACTTC	CATSIRDNEAKNIQYF
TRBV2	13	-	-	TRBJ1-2	TGTGCCAGCAGTGGGGGTGCTAACTATGGCTACACCTTC	CASSGGANYGYTF
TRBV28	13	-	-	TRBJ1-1	TGTGCCAGCAGTTTGGCCGGGTACACTGAAGCTTTCTTT	CASSLAGYTEAFF
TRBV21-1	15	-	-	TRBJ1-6	TGTGCCAGCAGCAAAGAGGTGGGGGCGCGATCACCCCTCCACTTT	CASSKEVGARSPLHF
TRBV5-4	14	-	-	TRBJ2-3	TGTGCCAGCAGCTTGACCGGCCACTCAGATACGCAGTATTTT	CASSLTGHSDTQYF
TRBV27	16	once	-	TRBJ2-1	TGTGCCAGCAGTCTCTTGGGTAGGCCGATTTACAATGAGCAGTTCTTC	CASSLLGRPIYNEQFF
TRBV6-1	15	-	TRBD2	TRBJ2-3	TGTGCCAGCAGTGCACTAGCGGGTAGCACAGATACGCAGTATTTT	CASSALAGSTDTQYF
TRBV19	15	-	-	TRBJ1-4	TGTGCCAGTACCCCAAAGGGCCGTTCTAATGAAAAACTGTTTTTT	CASTPKGRSNEKLFF
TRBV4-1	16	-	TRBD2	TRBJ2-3	TGCGCCAGCAGCCTAGCGGGGGGACTCAGCACAGATACGCAGTATTTT	CASSLAGGLSTDTQYF
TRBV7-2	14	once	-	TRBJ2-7	TGTGCCAGCAGGTCACAGAAGTTTTCTCACGAGCAGTACTTC	CASRSQKFSHEQYF